This T cell receptor (beta chain) was obtained from a study of cytomegalovirus exposure and HLA in healthy donors. Study conclusions and caveats: Cytomegalovirus association was listed for 170 or so TCR beta chains. It was confirmed in vitro that a few of the CMV-associated chains were specific for CMV antigens.

The count of this clone is one. Antigen: not known. Looked up from germline, CDR1 is SGHAT and CDR2 is FQNNGV. This CDR3 has 12 amino acids. Losses at the gene ends were 5 bases for V and 5 bases for J; bases not matched to a gene: 3. Clones were sequenced by immunoSEQ multiplex PCR, and TCRdb holds only the in-frame ones, with some missing. The table has 250,000 to 300,000 clones, 65% to 90% seen once; the top ten hold around 1%. The sample comprised PBMCs. The rearrangement links TRBV11-2 to TRBJ2-7; 7 nucleotides line up with TRBD1. The TCR comes from a woman aged 18-29 years in good health and CMV-seronegative. The CDR3 coding sequence is TGTGCCAGCAGCCAACAGGGGAACGAGCAGTACTTC. Encoded protein: CASSQQGNEQYF.